Below are 8 T cell receptor beta chains sequenced from a single sample in a study of CD8+ T cells in alopecia areata. Treatment noted: oral pan-JAK inhibitor, 5-10 mg twice daily. RNA was extracted and reverse transcribed into cDNA as the sequencing template. Assay used: immunoSEQ multiplex PCR; TCRdb lists only in-frame clones, some missing. The repertoire holds 150,000 or so clones, with 50% to 70% as singletons. The sample was CD4+ T cells sorted from blood, taken at week 4, from a patient treated with tofacitinib. The receptors shown here come from a human donor with alopecia areata.

Here the CDR3 DNA reads TGTGCCAGCAGGCTCGGGGTTGGCACAGATACGCAGTATTTT. Translation: CASRLGVGTDTQYF. The gene calls are TRBV6-1 and TRBJ2-3; a possible D gene is TRBD2 (5 bases). V was cut by 6 bases and J by 1 base, with 11 bases left in between. Germline CDR1 and CDR2: MNHNS and SASEGT. The CDR3 is 14 amino acids.

J is TRBJ2-5 and V is TRBV7-9; D gene uncertain. The V end lost 2 bases, the J end lost 3 bases, and 7 bases lay between the germline ends. Germline CDR1 and CDR2: SEHNR and FQNEAQ (reference sequence). The CDR3 totals 13 residues. CDR3 nucleotides: TGTGCCAGCAGCTTACTGGGGAAAGAGACCCAGTACTTC. Protein sequence: CASSLLGKETQYF.

The chain links TRBV2 to TRBJ2-4; TRBD1 aligns across 9 bases. The CDR3 contains 13 residues. With 4 bases clipped from V and 7 bases from J, the junction kept 2 bases outside the gene matches. CDR1 is SNHLY and CDR2 is FYNNEI in the germline V gene. As DNA, the CDR3 is TGTGCCAGCAGTGTCGGGACAGGGAACATTCAGTACTTC. This gives the protein CASSVGTGNIQYF.

The chain recombines TRBV5-1 with TRBJ2-7, with a possible D match to TRBD2 (5 bases). The CDR3 spans 12 residues. V lost 3 bases and J 6 bases, leaving 10 bases between the germline ends. CDR1 is SGHRS and CDR2 is YFSETQ in the germline V gene. In DNA, the CDR3 is TGCGCCAGCAGCTGGGTAGGAGGCGAGCAGTACTTC. Its translation is CASSWVGGEQYF. Filled out from reference TRBV5-1 and TRBJ2-7, the complete variable domain reads KAGVTQTPRYLIKTRGQQVTLSCSPISGHRSVSWYQQTPGQGLQFLFEYFSETQRNKGNFPGRFSGRQFSNSRSEMNVSTLELGDSALYLCASSWVGGEQYFGPGTRLTVT.

This clone was counted between two and nine times. The J gene is TRBJ2-3, the V gene TRBV5-1; unclear D gene. The CDR3 is 16 residues long. With 4 bases removed from V and 0 bases from J, the gap between germline ends came to 15 bases. Germline CDR1 is SGHRS and CDR2 is YFSETQ. The DNA of the CDR3 is TGCGCCAGCAGCCCAAGACTGCGCTCTAGCACAGATACGCAGTATTTT. Its translation: CASSPRLRSSTDTQYF.

The V call is TRBV2, the J call TRBJ2-1; D gene uncertain. CDR1 and CDR2 from the germline V gene are SNHLY and FYNNEI. The CDR3 has 14 amino acids. V gave up 6 bases and J gave up 1 base, with 10 bases separating them. The chain's CDR3 is CASRSSPSYNEQFF. CDR3 sequence (DNA): TGTGCCAGCAGGTCCTCCCCTTCCTACAATGAGCAGTTCTTC.

The chain is built from TRBV18 and TRBJ2-3, with 8 bases matching TRBD2. CDR1 and CDR2 from the germline V gene are KGHSH and LQKENI. The CDR3 spans 14 residues. J was trimmed by 4 bases and V by 3 bases; bases with no gene match: 3. The CDR3 coding sequence is TGTGCCAGCTCACCCGGACTAGCTGCAGATACGCAGTATTTT. It specifies CASSPGLAADTQYF.

This chain connects TRBV30 to TRBJ1-2, with 9 positions matching TRBD1. Germline V lookup: CDR1 GTSNPN, CDR2 SVGIG (reference sequence). The V segment lost 8 bases and the J segment 8 bases; nucleotides outside the gene matches: 18. This CDR3 is built from 15 residues. CDR3 region: CARPSGTGRTKGYTF. CDR3 nucleotides: TGTGCCCGCCCCTCTGGGACAGGGAGAACTAAGGGCTACACCTTC.